A selection of T cell receptor beta chains follows, all from one sample in a study of blood T cell repertoires in COVID-19. The method was immunoSEQ multiplex PCR; TCRdb's version includes in-frame clones alone and lacks a portion of them. The sample contains approximately 240,000 clones, 79% of which appear only once. Sequencing was performed on peripheral blood. These receptor sequences come from a woman in her thirties or forties with active or convalescent COVID-19. Each CDR3 is given with its conserved first and last residue. The order of the fields is CDR3 DNA, CDR3 protein, D gene, V gene, J gene, clone size. D genes are given only for firm matches. Clone size is shown for a subset of rows, as once, few, many or a class of expanded clone.

cdr3_nt: TGTGCCAGCAGCTTAGAGCGGTATTCCCTTACAAATGAGCAGTTCTTC; cdr3_aa: CASSLERYSLTNEQFF; d_call: .; v_call: TRBV7-9; j_call: TRBJ2-1; clone_size: .
cdr3_nt: TGTGCCACCAGTGACCCCGGGACTAGCGGGGGGGCCTACAATGAGCAGTTCTTC; cdr3_aa: CATSDPGTSGGAYNEQFF; d_call: TRBD2; v_call: TRBV24-1; j_call: TRBJ2-1; clone_size: .
cdr3_nt: TGTGCCAGCACCCCTTCACTCGGACTGGGGAATCAGCCCCAGCATTTT; cdr3_aa: CASTPSLGLGNQPQHF; d_call: .; v_call: TRBV28; j_call: TRBJ1-5; clone_size: .
cdr3_nt: TGTGCCAGCAGCCAAGATCTTTTGGCAGGGGGCCGTAGAGGCTACACCTTC; cdr3_aa: CASSQDLLAGGRRGYTF; d_call: TRBD1; v_call: TRBV3-1/TRBV3-2; j_call: TRBJ1-2; clone_size: once
cdr3_nt: TGTGCCAGCAGGGAACGGACAGGAGGGACTCGTGGGTACGAGCAGTACTTC; cdr3_aa: CASRERTGGTRGYEQYF; d_call: .; v_call: TRBV6-1; j_call: TRBJ2-7; clone_size: .
cdr3_nt: TGTGCCAGCAGCTCTAGGCGGGGGGAGGCCTACGAGCAGTACTTC; cdr3_aa: CASSSRRGEAYEQYF; d_call: TRBD2; v_call: TRBV11-2; j_call: TRBJ2-7; clone_size: .
cdr3_nt: TGTGCCAGCAGCCACCCGACTGGGAACACTGAAGCTTTCTTT; cdr3_aa: CASSHPTGNTEAFF; d_call: .; v_call: TRBV3-1/TRBV3-2; j_call: TRBJ1-1; clone_size: .
cdr3_nt: TGTGCCAGCAGCTTCTCGAGAGGGACAGGGGGGACTGAAGCTTTCTTT; cdr3_aa: CASSFSRGTGGTEAFF; d_call: TRBD1; v_call: TRBV11-2; j_call: TRBJ1-1; clone_size: .
cdr3_nt: TGTGCCACCAGCAGAGGACAGAATTCACCCCTCCACTTT; cdr3_aa: CATSRGQNSPLHF; d_call: .; v_call: TRBV15; j_call: TRBJ1-6; clone_size: .
cdr3_nt: TGTGCCAGCAGCCTCCGCCCAGGGAATGCCTACGAGCAGTACTTC; cdr3_aa: CASSLRPGNAYEQYF; d_call: .; v_call: TRBV28; j_call: TRBJ2-7; clone_size: once
cdr3_nt: TGCGCCAGCAGCTTGAATAGTCAAGGGGGGGGTCTAGAGACCCAGTACTTC; cdr3_aa: CASSLNSQGGGLETQYF; d_call: .; v_call: TRBV5-1; j_call: TRBJ2-5; clone_size: .
cdr3_nt: TGTGCCAGTATGGGGTCTAGCGGGGTGGAGACCCAGTACTTC; cdr3_aa: CASMGSSGVETQYF; d_call: TRBD2; v_call: TRBV19; j_call: TRBJ2-5; clone_size: .
cdr3_nt: TGCAGCGTCCTTGGAGGCTTGGCGGAAAGCACTGAAGCTTTCTTT; cdr3_aa: CSVLGGLAESTEAFF; d_call: .; v_call: TRBV29-1; j_call: TRBJ1-1; clone_size: .
cdr3_nt: TGTGCCAGCAGCGTAGGAGACAGGCCTTCACCCCTCCACTTT; cdr3_aa: CASSVGDRPSPLHF; d_call: .; v_call: TRBV9; j_call: TRBJ1-6; clone_size: few
cdr3_nt: TGTGCCAGCAGCCAGGAGGCTAGCGGGGGGGCATTGGGGGAGACCCAGTACTTC; cdr3_aa: CASSQEASGGALGETQYF; d_call: TRBD2; v_call: TRBV4-2; j_call: TRBJ2-5; clone_size: few
cdr3_nt: TGTGCCAGCAGCCGAGGACAGCCTGGAAACACCATATATTTT; cdr3_aa: CASSRGQPGNTIYF; d_call: .; v_call: TRBV3-1/TRBV3-2; j_call: TRBJ1-3; clone_size: .
cdr3_nt: TGTGCCAGCGAGGCGGGCAGCCAAGAGACCCAGTACTTC; cdr3_aa: CASEAGSQETQYF; d_call: .; v_call: TRBV7-9; j_call: TRBJ2-5; clone_size: .
cdr3_nt: TGTGCCAGCAGCCAAATAGGGCCGACTAGCGGGGTCTCCTACGAGCAGTACTTC; cdr3_aa: CASSQIGPTSGVSYEQYF; d_call: TRBD2; v_call: TRBV3-1/TRBV3-2; j_call: TRBJ2-7; clone_size: .
cdr3_nt: TGTGCCAGCAAGCCTGGGAGCTCCTACGAGCAGTACTTC; cdr3_aa: CASKPGSSYEQYF; d_call: .; v_call: TRBV2; j_call: TRBJ2-7; clone_size: few
cdr3_nt: TGTGCCAGTAGTATAGCCACAGGGTACTCCTACGAGCAGTACTTC; cdr3_aa: CASSIATGYSYEQYF; d_call: .; v_call: TRBV19; j_call: TRBJ2-7; clone_size: once
cdr3_nt: TGTGCCAGCAGTCCGGACAGGGTTAATGGCTACACCTTC; cdr3_aa: CASSPDRVNGYTF; d_call: TRBD1; v_call: TRBV7-9; j_call: TRBJ1-2; clone_size: .
cdr3_nt: TGTGCCAGCAGTGACCAGGTTGCCTTGCCCCAGCATTTT; cdr3_aa: CASSDQVALPQHF; d_call: .; v_call: TRBV6-1; j_call: TRBJ1-5; clone_size: .
cdr3_nt: TGCGCCAGCAGTGAAAGAAAAGGGGGCATTAGGAATCAGCCCCAGCATTTT; cdr3_aa: CASSERKGGIRNQPQHF; d_call: TRBD1; v_call: TRBV10-1; j_call: TRBJ1-5; clone_size: .
cdr3_nt: TGCGCCAGCAGCCAAGGGGGACAGGCCTACCTCTATGGCTACACCTTC; cdr3_aa: CASSQGGQAYLYGYTF; d_call: TRBD1; v_call: TRBV4-1; j_call: TRBJ1-2; clone_size: .
cdr3_nt: TGCGCCAGCAGCGCGGACAGGGGCACTGAAGCTTTCTTT; cdr3_aa: CASSADRGTEAFF; d_call: TRBD1; v_call: TRBV5-1; j_call: TRBJ1-1; clone_size: .
cdr3_nt: TGTGCCAGCAGTCCGCTAGGAGGGTCGTATTCACCCCTCCACTTT; cdr3_aa: CASSPLGGSYSPLHF; d_call: .; v_call: TRBV25-1; j_call: TRBJ1-6; clone_size: .
cdr3_nt: TGTGCCAGCAGTTCAGGGGCTCTGAACACTGAAGCTTTCTTT; cdr3_aa: CASSSGALNTEAFF; d_call: .; v_call: TRBV28; j_call: TRBJ1-1; clone_size: few
cdr3_nt: TGTGCCTGGACCGGGACAGGGAACACCGGGGAGCTGTTTTTT; cdr3_aa: CAWTGTGNTGELFF; d_call: TRBD1; v_call: TRBV30; j_call: TRBJ2-2; clone_size: .
cdr3_nt: TGTGCCACCAACATGGACATGGTAAACTATGGCTACACCTTC; cdr3_aa: CATNMDMVNYGYTF; d_call: .; v_call: TRBV15; j_call: TRBJ1-2; clone_size: .
cdr3_nt: TGTGCCAGCAGTGTTAACAGGGGCGGAGAGACCCAGTACTTC; cdr3_aa: CASSVNRGGETQYF; d_call: TRBD1; v_call: TRBV2; j_call: TRBJ2-5; clone_size: .
cdr3_nt: TGTGCCAGCAGCTTACGGTCGGGCCCGAACAGGGGACCTGAAAAACTGTTTTTT; cdr3_aa: CASSLRSGPNRGPEKLFF; d_call: TRBD1; v_call: TRBV7-6; j_call: TRBJ1-4; clone_size: .
cdr3_nt: TGCAGCGTAGGGACAGGGGTTCGCAATGAGCAGTTCTTC; cdr3_aa: CSVGTGVRNEQFF; d_call: TRBD1; v_call: TRBV29-1; j_call: TRBJ2-1; clone_size: .
cdr3_nt: TGCGCCAGCAGCAAATCCGGGACTAGCGGGGGGGCCTCGACCTACAATGAGCAGTTCTTC; cdr3_aa: CASSKSGTSGGASTYNEQFF; d_call: TRBD2; v_call: TRBV4-1; j_call: TRBJ2-1; clone_size: .
cdr3_nt: TGCGCCAGCAGCTTGTTACAGGGTTCTGGAAACACCATATATTTT; cdr3_aa: CASSLLQGSGNTIYF; d_call: .; v_call: TRBV5-1; j_call: TRBJ1-3; clone_size: .
cdr3_nt: TGTGCCATCAGTGAGACCCTAACGGGCACTGAAGCTTTCTTT; cdr3_aa: CAISETLTGTEAFF; d_call: .; v_call: TRBV10-3; j_call: TRBJ1-1; clone_size: .
cdr3_nt: TGTGCCAGCACGATCCAGGCAGCGAACACCGGGGAGCTGTTTTTT; cdr3_aa: CASTIQAANTGELFF; d_call: .; v_call: TRBV5-5; j_call: TRBJ2-2; clone_size: .
cdr3_nt: TGTGCCAGCAGTTCCCTCCAGGGGGATACGCAGTATTTT; cdr3_aa: CASSSLQGDTQYF; d_call: .; v_call: TRBV28; j_call: TRBJ2-3; clone_size: once
cdr3_nt: TGTGCCAGCAGCTCTACCGGGAGCTCTAATTCACCCCTCCACTTT; cdr3_aa: CASSSTGSSNSPLHF; d_call: .; v_call: TRBV7-3; j_call: TRBJ1-6; clone_size: .
cdr3_nt: TGTGCCAGCAGCTTAACTAGCGGGAACACAGATACGCAGTATTTT; cdr3_aa: CASSLTSGNTDTQYF; d_call: TRBD2; v_call: TRBV7-9; j_call: TRBJ2-3; clone_size: .
cdr3_nt: TGTGCCAGCAGCGTAGGGGACAGAATGAACACTGAAGCTTTCTTT; cdr3_aa: CASSVGDRMNTEAFF; d_call: TRBD1; v_call: TRBV9; j_call: TRBJ1-1; clone_size: .
cdr3_nt: TGTGCCAGCCTCCCGGACAGGATGAACACTGAAGCTTTCTTT; cdr3_aa: CASLPDRMNTEAFF; d_call: TRBD1; v_call: TRBV19; j_call: TRBJ1-1; clone_size: .
cdr3_nt: TGTGCCAGCAGACTAGACACGTCCGGGGCCAACGTCCTGACTTTC; cdr3_aa: CASRLDTSGANVLTF; d_call: .; v_call: TRBV6-6; j_call: TRBJ2-6; clone_size: .
cdr3_nt: TGTGCCAGCAGTGAAATCCCCCGGGCCCAGCATTTT; cdr3_aa: CASSEIPRAQHF; d_call: .; v_call: TRBV6-1; j_call: TRBJ1-5; clone_size: .
cdr3_nt: TGTGCCAGCAGCGCCACAGGGGTCCTGAACACCGGGGAGCTGTTTTTT; cdr3_aa: CASSATGVLNTGELFF; d_call: TRBD1; v_call: TRBV5-5; j_call: TRBJ2-2; clone_size: many
cdr3_nt: TGCGCCAGCAGCCTAGGGGCTGGGGCCAACGTCCTGACTTTC; cdr3_aa: CASSLGAGANVLTF; d_call: .; v_call: TRBV4-1; j_call: TRBJ2-6; clone_size: .
cdr3_nt: TGTGCCAGCAGACCCGGGGGGGCCGGGACAGATACGCAGTATTTT; cdr3_aa: CASRPGGAGTDTQYF; d_call: TRBD2; v_call: TRBV7-3; j_call: TRBJ2-3; clone_size: .
cdr3_nt: TGTGCCAGCAGTTTTGTAGCGGGCACAGATACGCAGTATTTT; cdr3_aa: CASSFVAGTDTQYF; d_call: .; v_call: TRBV28; j_call: TRBJ2-3; clone_size: many
cdr3_nt: TGTGCCAGCAGGGGGGACAGGAGTCAAGAGACCCAGTACTTC; cdr3_aa: CASRGDRSQETQYF; d_call: TRBD1; v_call: TRBV2; j_call: TRBJ2-5; clone_size: .
cdr3_nt: TGTGCCAGCACCTACGGGGGTCAGCCCCAGCATTTT; cdr3_aa: CASTYGGQPQHF; d_call: .; v_call: TRBV12-3/TRBV12-4; j_call: TRBJ1-5; clone_size: .
cdr3_nt: TGTGCCAGCAGCCCTCTAGAGCTCTCCTACAATGAGCAGTTCTTC; cdr3_aa: CASSPLELSYNEQFF; d_call: .; v_call: TRBV3-1/TRBV3-2; j_call: TRBJ2-1; clone_size: .